A single TCR beta chain is shown here with its context. The same CDR3 also results from other DNA sequences found in this sample. Both 60 Vbeta primers and 13 Jbeta primers went into the PCR. Sequenced by immunoSEQ multiplex PCR; TCRdb stores in-frame clones only, minus some. The repertoire consists of 100,000 to 150,000 clones, with around 78% occurring once and the leading ten covering approximately 1.6%. The sample is drawn from a study of cytomegalovirus exposure and HLA in healthy donors. CDR1 SGHRS and CDR2 YFSETQ come from the germline V gene. V dropped 4 bases and J dropped 4; count of bases not matched to a gene: 3. CDR3 length: 13 residues.

The gene calls are TRBV5-1 and TRBJ1-1; TRBD1 agrees at 8 bases. The source material was PBMCs. The TCR originated in a woman aged 18-29 years in good health and CMV-seronegative. CDR3 sequence reads: CASSPGGGTEAFF. As DNA, the CDR3 is TGCGCCAGCAGCCCAGGGGGCGGCACTGAAGCTTTCTTT.